This T cell receptor beta chain originates from a study of blood T cells in healthy people across ages. V was clipped by 4 bases and J by 6 bases, with 21 bases between them. CDR1 SGHTA and CDR2 FQGNSA come from the germline V gene. The CDR3 has 16 amino acids. This clonotype has more than one count but fewer than ten. Then a second PCR, running roughly 6 to 11 cycles, was carried out with a sample-barcoded 5' primer and a J-beta primer mix. Via MiXCR, TCRdb re-called the 5' RACE reads, giving one row per CDR3 protein. The table has more than 650,000 distinct CDR3 sequences, 20% to 25% seen once; the top ten hold roughly a fifth.

The source of this sequence is a man between 65 and 85 years old in good health. The chain carries TRBV7-2 and TRBJ1-1; TRBD1 is a possible D gene (6 bases). Sequencing was carried out using blood. CDR3 sequence reads: CASSSGTSPRSSEAFF. As DNA, the CDR3 is TGTGCCAGCAGCTCCGGGACATCCCCGAGGTCGTCTGAAGCTTTCTTT.